Listed below are T cell receptor beta chains from one sample, sequenced in a study of blood T cell repertoires in COVID-19. Sequencing used immunoSEQ multiplex PCR; TCRdb keeps in-frame clones, though not all of them. Among approximately 90,000 clones listed, roughly 90% were seen once. The sequenced material came from peripheral blood. The receptors were gathered from a woman aged 70 to 79 with acute or convalescent COVID-19. Both conserved end residues are part of each CDR3. Fields, in order: J gene, V gene, CDR3 protein.

J gene: TRBJ1-6
V gene: TRBV28
CDR3 protein: CASSRTGDSYNSPLHF

J gene: TRBJ2-7
V gene: TRBV5-4
CDR3 protein: CASSLVGQTYEQYF

J gene: TRBJ2-5
V gene: TRBV29-1
CDR3 protein: CSVELASGNQETQYF

J gene: TRBJ1-6
V gene: TRBV5-1
CDR3 protein: CASSPNDERSPLHF

J gene: TRBJ2-5
V gene: TRBV2
CDR3 protein: CASSDFVGGLYF

J gene: TRBJ2-1
V gene: TRBV6-4
CDR3 protein: CASSDLTGGSEQFF

J gene: TRBJ2-1
V gene: TRBV6-6
CDR3 protein: CASRQRREQFF

J gene: TRBJ1-6
V gene: TRBV5-4
CDR3 protein: CASSEVVQGVSPLHF

J gene: TRBJ1-5
V gene: TRBV27
CDR3 protein: CASSFGPGKRTGENSNQPQHF

J gene: TRBJ2-1
V gene: TRBV27
CDR3 protein: CASRDSGSFFQFF

J gene: TRBJ2-2
V gene: TRBV5-1
CDR3 protein: CASSFASGGPNTGELFF

J gene: TRBJ2-7
V gene: TRBV7-9
CDR3 protein: CASSTRQGGLYEQYF

J gene: TRBJ1-2
V gene: TRBV3-1/TRBV3-2
CDR3 protein: CASSPRQGAGYTF

J gene: TRBJ1-2
V gene: TRBV15
CDR3 protein: CATSRGGYGYTF

J gene: TRBJ2-1
V gene: TRBV4-1
CDR3 protein: CASSQARLREWNNEQFF

J gene: TRBJ1-6
V gene: TRBV5-4
CDR3 protein: CASSLRENNSPLHF

J gene: TRBJ1-1
V gene: TRBV27
CDR3 protein: CASRTANTEAFF

J gene: TRBJ2-3
V gene: TRBV11-3
CDR3 protein: CASSKDKSLTQYF

J gene: TRBJ1-5
V gene: TRBV29-1
CDR3 protein: CSVRDRENQPQHF

J gene: TRBJ2-7
V gene: TRBV19
CDR3 protein: CASSLAGGSYEQYF

J gene: TRBJ2-2
V gene: TRBV10-2
CDR3 protein: CASGAGTSGPWTNTGELFF

J gene: TRBJ1-3
V gene: TRBV2
CDR3 protein: CASSRQVHSGNTIYF

J gene: TRBJ1-5
V gene: TRBV28
CDR3 protein: CASGSGHSNQPQHF